These 2 T cell receptor beta chains were sequenced from one sample in a study of blood T cells in healthy people across ages. Through a sample-barcoded 5' primer and a J-beta primer mix, a second PCR was run for about 6 to 12 cycles. TCRdb used MiXCR to reprocess the 5' RACE reads, holding one entry per CDR3 protein. The sample includes 1.5 million to 2 million distinct CDR3 sequences, over 25% of them seen just once. The sequenced sample was blood. These receptors came from a woman younger than 45 in good health.

The chain joins TRBV20-1 to TRBJ2-1; 11 bases align to TRBD2. Germline V lookup: CDR1 DFQATT, CDR2 SNEGSKA (reference sequence). Trimming cost V 5 bases and J 7 bases; bases outside gene matches: 13. The CDR3 length is 16 residues. CDR3 loop: CSARPLAGADWNEQFF. CDR3 DNA sequence: TGCAGTGCTCGTCCACTAGCGGGAGCGGATTGGAATGAGCAGTTCTTC.

This clonotype was seen only a few times. This chain links TRBV5-1 with TRBJ1-1; D may be TRBD1 (5 bases). CDR3 length: 14 amino acids. Trimming shortened V by 1 base and J by 8 bases, and 15 bases separated the two germline ends. The germline CDR1 and CDR2 sequences are SGHRS and YFSETQ. The CDR3 here is CASSLNQGRGEAFF. Written as DNA, the CDR3 is TGCGCCAGCAGCTTGAATCAGGGAAGGGGCGAAGCTTTCTTT.